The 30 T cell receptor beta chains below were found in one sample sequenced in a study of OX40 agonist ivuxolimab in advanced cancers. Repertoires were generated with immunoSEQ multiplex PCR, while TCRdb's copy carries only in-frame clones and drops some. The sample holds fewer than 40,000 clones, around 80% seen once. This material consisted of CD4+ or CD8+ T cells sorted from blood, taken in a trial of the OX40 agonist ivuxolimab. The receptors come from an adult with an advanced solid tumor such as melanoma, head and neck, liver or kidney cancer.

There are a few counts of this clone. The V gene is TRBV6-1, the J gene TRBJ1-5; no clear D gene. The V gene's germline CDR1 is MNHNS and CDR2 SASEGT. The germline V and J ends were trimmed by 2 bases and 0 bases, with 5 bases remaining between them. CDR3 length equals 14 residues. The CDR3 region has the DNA TGTGCCAGCAGTGAATCGGTTAGCAATCAGCCCCAGCATTTT. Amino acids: CASSESVSNQPQHF.

The CDR3 region has the DNA TGTGCCAGCAGTTCCAAACCCGGGACAGGCAGTATCGGCTACACCTTC. This sequence encodes CASSSKPGTGSIGYTF. The J gene is TRBJ1-2, the V gene TRBV27; 8 nucleotides align to TRBD1. With 4 bases clipped from V and 8 bases from J, the junction kept 15 bases outside the gene matches. This CDR3 spans 16 amino acids. The germline CDR1 and CDR2 sequences are MNHEY and SMNVEV (reference sequence).

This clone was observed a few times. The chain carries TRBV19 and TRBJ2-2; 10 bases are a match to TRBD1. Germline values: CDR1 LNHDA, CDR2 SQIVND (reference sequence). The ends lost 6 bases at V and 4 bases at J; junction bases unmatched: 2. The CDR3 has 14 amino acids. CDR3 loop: CASRGTGVTGELFF. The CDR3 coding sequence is TGTGCCAGTAGGGGGACAGGGGTCACCGGGGAGCTGTTTTTT.

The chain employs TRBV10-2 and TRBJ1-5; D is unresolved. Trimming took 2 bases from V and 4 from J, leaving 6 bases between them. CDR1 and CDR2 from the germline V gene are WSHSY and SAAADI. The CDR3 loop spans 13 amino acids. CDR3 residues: CASSETPNQPQHF. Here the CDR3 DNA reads TGCGCCAGCAGTGAGACCCCTAATCAGCCCCAGCATTTT.

The CDR3 DNA reads TGCGCCAGCAGCCAAGATCTGGGGGGGGGAGAGACCCAGTACTTC. Encoded protein: CASSQDLGGGETQYF. V and J are TRBV4-3 and TRBJ2-5; TRBD2 agrees at 7 bases. Trimming cost V 0 bases and J 4 bases; bases outside gene matches: 5. The germline gives CDR1 LGHNA, CDR2 YSLEER. This CDR3 has 15 residues.

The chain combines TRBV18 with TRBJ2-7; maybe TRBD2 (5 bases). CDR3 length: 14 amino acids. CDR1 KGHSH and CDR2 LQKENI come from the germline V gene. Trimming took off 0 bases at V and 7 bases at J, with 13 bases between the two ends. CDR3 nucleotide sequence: TGTGCCAGCTCACCACCAAACCCGTCGGGGGAGCAGTACTTC. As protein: CASSPPNPSGEQYF.

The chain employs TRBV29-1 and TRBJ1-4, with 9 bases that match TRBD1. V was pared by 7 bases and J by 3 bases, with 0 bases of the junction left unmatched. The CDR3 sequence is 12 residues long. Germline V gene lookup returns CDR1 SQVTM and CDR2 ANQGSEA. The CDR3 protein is CSGTGANEKLFF. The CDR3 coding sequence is TGCAGCGGGACAGGGGCTAATGAAAAACTGTTTTTT.

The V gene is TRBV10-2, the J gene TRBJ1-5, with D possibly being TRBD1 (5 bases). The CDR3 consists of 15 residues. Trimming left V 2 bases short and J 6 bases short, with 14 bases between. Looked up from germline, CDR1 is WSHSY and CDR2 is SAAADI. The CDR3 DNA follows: TGCGCCAGCAGTGAGACGGGGCAGGGAGGTCAGCCCCAGCATTTT. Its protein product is CASSETGQGGQPQHF.

The CDR3 DNA reads as TGCGCCAGCAGCCAAGGATTCACAGGAGCCTACGAGCAGTACTTC. Protein: CASSQGFTGAYEQYF. The chain joins TRBV4-3 to TRBJ2-7, with D possibly matching TRBD1 (5 bases). CDR3 size: 15 residues. Germline CDR1 and CDR2: LGHNA and YSLEER. V shed 1 base and J shed 2 bases, with 12 bases lying between them.

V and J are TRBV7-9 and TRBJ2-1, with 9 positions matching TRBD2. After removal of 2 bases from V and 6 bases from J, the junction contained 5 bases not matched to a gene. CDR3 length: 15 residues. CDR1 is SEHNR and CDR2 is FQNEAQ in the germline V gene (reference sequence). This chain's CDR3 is CASSLRLAGVNEQFF. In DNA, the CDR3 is TGTGCCAGCAGCTTAAGGTTAGCGGGAGTCAATGAGCAGTTCTTC.

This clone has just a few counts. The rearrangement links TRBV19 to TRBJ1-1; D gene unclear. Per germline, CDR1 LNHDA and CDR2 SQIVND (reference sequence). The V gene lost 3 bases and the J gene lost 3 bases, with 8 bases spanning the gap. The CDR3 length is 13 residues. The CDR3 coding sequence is TGTGCCAGTAGTATTAGGGAGGACACTGAAGCTTTCTTT. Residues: CASSIREDTEAFF. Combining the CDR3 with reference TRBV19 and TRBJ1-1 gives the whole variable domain DGGITQSPKYLFRKEGQNVTLSCEQNLNHDAMYWYRQDPGQGLRLIYYSQIVNDFQKGDIAEGYSVSREKKESFPLTVTSAQKNPTAFYLCASSIREDTEAFFGQGTRLTVV.

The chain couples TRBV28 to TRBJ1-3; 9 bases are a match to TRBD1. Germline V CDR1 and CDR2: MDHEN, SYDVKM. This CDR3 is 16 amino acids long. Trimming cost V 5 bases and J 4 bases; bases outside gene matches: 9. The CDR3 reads CASSPSGQGHGNTIYF. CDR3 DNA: TGTGCCAGCAGTCCCTCGGGACAGGGACACGGAAACACCATATATTTT.

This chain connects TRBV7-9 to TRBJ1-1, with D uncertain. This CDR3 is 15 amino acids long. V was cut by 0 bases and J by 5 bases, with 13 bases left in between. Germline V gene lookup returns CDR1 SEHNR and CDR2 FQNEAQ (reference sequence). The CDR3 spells CASSLALRVGTEAFF. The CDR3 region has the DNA TGTGCCAGCAGCTTAGCGCTCCGTGTAGGAACTGAAGCTTTCTTT.

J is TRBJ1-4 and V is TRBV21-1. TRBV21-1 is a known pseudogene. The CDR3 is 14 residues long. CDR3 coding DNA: TGTGCCAGCAGCACTCAAGAGGCGGAGGAAAAACTGTTTTTT. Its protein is CASSTQEAEEKLFF.

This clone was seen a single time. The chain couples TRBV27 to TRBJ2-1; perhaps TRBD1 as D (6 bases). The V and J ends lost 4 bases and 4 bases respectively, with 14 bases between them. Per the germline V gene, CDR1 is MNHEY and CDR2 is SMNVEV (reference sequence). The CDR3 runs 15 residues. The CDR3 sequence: CASSSRYREYNEQFF. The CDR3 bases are TGTGCCAGCAGTTCGAGGTACAGGGAATACAATGAGCAGTTCTTC.

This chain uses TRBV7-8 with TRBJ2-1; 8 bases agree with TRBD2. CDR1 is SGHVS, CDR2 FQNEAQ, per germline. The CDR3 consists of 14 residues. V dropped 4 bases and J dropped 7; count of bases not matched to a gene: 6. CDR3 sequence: CASSSGTSANEQFF. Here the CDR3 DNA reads TGTGCCAGCAGCTCCGGGACTAGTGCTAATGAGCAGTTCTTC.

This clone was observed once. The CDR3, as DNA: TGTGCCAGCGGGGAGGGGGCCAGAGGCTACACCTTC. It translates to CASGEGARGYTF. The J gene is TRBJ1-2, the V gene TRBV11-2, with TRBD1 identical over 7 bases. Germline trimming cut 8 bases from V and 8 bases from J; bases unmatched to any gene: 8. There are 12 residues in the CDR3. Germline CDR1 and CDR2: SGHAT and FQNNGV.

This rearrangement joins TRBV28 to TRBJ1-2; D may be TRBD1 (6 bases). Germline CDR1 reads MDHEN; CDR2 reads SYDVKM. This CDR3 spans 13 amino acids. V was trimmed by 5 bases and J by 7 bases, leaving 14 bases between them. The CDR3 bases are TGTGCCAGCAGTAGGGGGTCGATCTTTGGCTACACCTTC. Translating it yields CASSRGSIFGYTF.

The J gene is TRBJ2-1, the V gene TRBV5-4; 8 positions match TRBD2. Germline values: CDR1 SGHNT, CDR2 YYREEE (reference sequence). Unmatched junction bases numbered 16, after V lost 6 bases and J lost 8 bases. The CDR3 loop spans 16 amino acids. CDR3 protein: CASTEERESSRDEQFF. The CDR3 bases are TGTGCCAGCACGGAGGAGCGGGAGTCTTCTCGGGATGAGCAGTTCTTC.

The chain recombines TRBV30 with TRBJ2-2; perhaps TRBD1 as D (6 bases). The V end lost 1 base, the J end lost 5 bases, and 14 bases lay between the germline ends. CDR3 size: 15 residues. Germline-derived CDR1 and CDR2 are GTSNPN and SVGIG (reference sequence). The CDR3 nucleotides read TGTGCCTGGAGTGAAAACAGGGTACGGACCGGGGAGCTGTTTTTT. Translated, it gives CAWSENRVRTGELFF.

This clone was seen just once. CDR3 nucleotides: TGTGCCAGCAGCCAGGGTCTCGACAGGGAAAGGTTTGGCTACACCTTC. Its translation is CASSQGLDRERFGYTF. V and J are TRBV14 and TRBJ1-2; TRBD1 agrees at 7 bases. Per the germline V gene, CDR1 is SGHDN and CDR2 is FVKESK. V lost 3 bases to trimming and J lost 7 bases; unmatched junction nucleotides: 14. The CDR3 is 16 residues long.

The DNA for the CDR3 is TGTGCCAGCAGGTACTTGGGGACAGGGTTCGAGCAGTACTTC. This gives the protein CASRYLGTGFEQYF. The V call is TRBV6-1, the J call TRBJ2-7, with 9 bases lining up with TRBD1. V lost 6 bases to trimming and J lost 6 bases; unmatched junction nucleotides: 9. The CDR3 totals 14 residues. CDR1 MNHNS and CDR2 SASEGT come from the germline V gene.

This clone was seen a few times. CDR3 DNA: TGTGCCAGCAGCGAGTGGGACAGGGAGTACAATGAGCAGTTCTTC. It specifies CASSEWDREYNEQFF. This chain links TRBV7-9 with TRBJ2-1, with 9 bases matching TRBD1. V was pared by 5 bases and J by 4 bases, with 6 bases of the junction left unmatched. The V gene's germline CDR1 is SEHNR and CDR2 FQNEAQ (reference sequence). The CDR3 has 15 amino acids.

The CDR3 DNA is TGTGCCAGCAGTTTAGGGACAGGGGGAGTCTACGAGCAGTACTTC. Protein product: CASSLGTGGVYEQYF. The chain uses TRBV27 and TRBJ2-7; TRBD1 matches at 11 bases. The V and J ends lost 2 bases and 3 bases, in that order; junction bases with no gene match: 3. CDR3 length equals 15 residues. Germline V gene sequence: CDR1 MNHEY, CDR2 SMNVEV (reference sequence).

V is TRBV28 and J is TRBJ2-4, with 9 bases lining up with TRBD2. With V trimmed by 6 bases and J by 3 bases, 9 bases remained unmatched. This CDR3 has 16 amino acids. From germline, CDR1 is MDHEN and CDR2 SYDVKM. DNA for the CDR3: TGTGCCAGCAGGCCAGTAGCGGGAGTTGGCAAAAACATTCAGTACTTC. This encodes CASRPVAGVGKNIQYF.

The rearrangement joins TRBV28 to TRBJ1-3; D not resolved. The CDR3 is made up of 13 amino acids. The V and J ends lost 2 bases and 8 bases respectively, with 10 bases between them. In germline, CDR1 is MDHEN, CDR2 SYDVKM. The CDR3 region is CASSLTGRDTIYF. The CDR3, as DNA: TGTGCCAGCAGTTTAACGGGAAGAGACACCATATATTTT.

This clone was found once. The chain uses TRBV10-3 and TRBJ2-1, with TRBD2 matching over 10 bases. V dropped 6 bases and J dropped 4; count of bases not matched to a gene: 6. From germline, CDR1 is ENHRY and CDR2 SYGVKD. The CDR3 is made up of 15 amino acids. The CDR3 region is CAISNGLAAYNEQFF. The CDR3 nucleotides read TGTGCCATCAGCAACGGACTAGCGGCATACAATGAGCAGTTCTTC.

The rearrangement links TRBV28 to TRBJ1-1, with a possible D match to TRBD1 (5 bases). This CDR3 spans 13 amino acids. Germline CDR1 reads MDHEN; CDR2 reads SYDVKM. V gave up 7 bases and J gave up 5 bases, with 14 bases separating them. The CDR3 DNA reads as TGTGCCAGCATTTCAGGGTTAGAGACTGAAGCTTTCTTT. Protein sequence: CASISGLETEAFF.

The CDR3 DNA reads TGCAGCGCCCGACAGGGGGCACGGAACACCGGGGAGCTGTTTTTT. As protein: CSARQGARNTGELFF. The V and J genes are TRBV29-1 and TRBJ2-2; 10 bases align to TRBD1. Germline V gives CDR1 SQVTM, CDR2 ANQGSEA. Losses at the gene ends were 7 bases for V and 1 base for J; bases not matched to a gene: 6. The CDR3 contains 15 residues.

CDR3 in DNA: TGTGCCACCAGCAGGGGGACTAACCTGAATGAGCAGTTCTTC. Translation gives CATSRGTNLNEQFF. The V gene is TRBV15, the J gene TRBJ2-1; 7 bases line up with TRBD2. This CDR3 comprises 14 residues. V shed 3 bases, J shed 7 bases, and the junction held 6 bases outside the gene matches. In germline, CDR1 is LNHNV, CDR2 YYDKDF (reference sequence).